A single sample is the source of the 13 T cell receptor beta chains below, sequenced in a study of early T cells in non-severe SARS-CoV-2 infection. In TCRdb, the 5' RACE reads were re-called with MiXCR into one record per CDR3 protein. Among 45,000 or so distinct CDR3 sequences listed, less than 7% were seen once. The sequencing input was whole blood. These receptors originate from an adult who was a healthcare worker with PCR-confirmed SARS-CoV-2 infection or an uninfected control (not recorded which).

DNA for the CDR3: TGTGCCACCCGGGACAGGCGGGGAGAGACCCAGTACTTC. Its translation: CATRDRRGETQYF. V and J are TRBV7-6 and TRBJ2-5, with 8 bases that match TRBD1. Losses at the gene ends were 10 bases for V and 4 bases for J; bases not matched to a gene: 8. CDR1 is SGHVS and CDR2 is FNYEAQ in the germline V gene. This CDR3 spans 13 amino acids.

This clonotype was counted at least ten times. A junction boundary mismatches the germline segment, possibly from a read error. CDR3 region: CSFETGAPETYNEQFF. CDR3 DNA: TGCAGCTTTGAGACAGGGGCCCCAGAAACCTACAATGAGCAGTTCTTC. This chain links TRBV29-1 with TRBJ2-1; the match to TRBD1 covers 8 bases. The CDR3 consists of 16 residues. CDR1 is SQVTM, CDR2 ANQGSEA, per germline.

This clonotype has a count of ten or more. The gene calls are TRBV7-2 and TRBJ1-2; D remains ambiguous. The CDR3 has 17 residues. Trimming took off 0 bases at V and 6 bases at J, with 20 bases between the two ends. Germline CDR1 is SGHTA and CDR2 is FQGNSA. The CDR3: CASSLAGGATNGDGYTF. The CDR3 DNA reads TGTGCCAGCAGCTTAGCGGGCGGAGCAACGAATGGGGATGGCTACACCTTC.

In this sample, this clonotype turned up many times. The V and J genes are TRBV29-1 and TRBJ2-3; 7 nucleotides align to TRBD2. Germline CDR1 reads SQVTM; CDR2 reads ANQGSEA. There are 16 residues in the CDR3. V lost 5 bases, J lost 6 bases, and 17 bases stayed unmatched. The CDR3 nucleotides are TGCAGCGTTCCTGGGGGGGATTTTAGCGCGAAGGATACGCAGTATTTT. Translation: CSVPGGDFSAKDTQYF.

This clonotype was counted many times. This chain connects TRBV20-1 to TRBJ1-1; D gene unclear. CDR3 length: 13 amino acids. CDR1 DFQATT and CDR2 SNEGSKA come from the germline V gene (reference sequence). Trimming shortened V by 0 bases and J by 8 bases, and 13 bases separated the two germline ends. Here the CDR3 reads CSARDPQRAEAFF. CDR3 bases: TGCAGTGCTAGAGATCCCCAGAGGGCCGAAGCTTTCTTT.

The gene calls are TRBV4-1 and TRBJ2-7; no firm D call. The germline CDR1 and CDR2 sequences are MGHRA and YSYEKL. V was pared by 0 bases and J by 3 bases, with 15 bases between. The CDR3 totals 16 residues. CDR3 bases: TGCGCCAGCAGCCAAGAAGGGTGGCAGGCCAACTACGAGCAGTACTTC. Its protein is CASSQEGWQANYEQYF.

The chain uses TRBV21-1 and TRBJ2-7. TRBV21-1 counts as a pseudogene. CDR3 length: 13 residues. In nucleotides, the CDR3 is TGTGCCAGCAGCAAGACGGTGACCTACGAGCAGTACTTC. It yields the protein CASSKTVTYEQYF.

This clonotype was counted at least ten times. The V and J genes are TRBV5-1 and TRBJ2-5, with D unclear. In germline, CDR1 is SGHRS, CDR2 YFSETQ. CDR3 length: 15 amino acids. V was pared by 4 bases and J by 1 base, with 14 bases between. CDR3 sequence reads: CASSLTPGTQETQYF. DNA for the CDR3: TGCGCCAGCAGCCTTACACCAGGAACCCAAGAGACCCAGTACTTC.

In this sample, this clonotype turned up many times. The J gene is TRBJ2-7, the V gene TRBV12-3 or TRBV12-4; weak D call: TRBD2 (6 bases). This CDR3 comprises 11 residues. V lost 3 bases and J lost 6, with 6 bases in between. CDR3 loop: CASSFGSEQYF. DNA of the CDR3: TGTGCCAGCAGTTTCGGGAGCGAGCAGTACTTC.

The rearrangement joins TRBV27 to TRBJ2-7; D may be TRBD1 or TRBD2 (6 bases each). The CDR3 consists of 12 residues. CDR1 is MNHEY, CDR2 SMNVEV, per germline (reference sequence). The V and J ends lost 5 bases and 7 bases respectively, with 12 bases between them. Here the CDR3 reads CASSSTGREQYF. In nucleotides, the CDR3 is TGTGCCAGCAGTAGCACAGGGAGGGAGCAGTACTTC.

This clonotype was seen repeatedly, ten times or more. The chain joins TRBV28 to TRBJ1-1; D might be TRBD1 (5 bases). Trimming cost V 6 bases and J 0 bases, with 14 bases left between them. The length of the CDR3 is 15 residues. CDR1 and CDR2 from the germline V gene are MDHEN and SYDVKM. As DNA, the CDR3 is TGTGCCAGCAGATCGGGACGGACGATGAACACTGAAGCTTTCTTT. This gives the protein CASRSGRTMNTEAFF.

In this sample, this clonotype turned up a few times. The genes are TRBV6-6 and TRBJ2-2; the D gene is possibly TRBD1 (5 bases). Deletions cut 4 bases from V and 1 base from J, with 10 bases between. This CDR3 spans 15 amino acids. Germline loops: CDR1 MNHNY, CDR2 SVGAGI (reference sequence). The CDR3 DNA reads TGTGCCAGCAGTTTGGTGACAGAGAACACCGGGGAGCTGTTTTTT. This translates into CASSLVTENTGELFF.

This clonotype was observed a handful of times. The rearrangement joins TRBV5-1 to TRBJ2-2; 10 nucleotides agree with TRBD2. The CDR3 has 17 amino acids. CDR1 and CDR2 from the germline V gene are SGHRS and YFSETQ. With 0 bases clipped from V and 2 bases from J, the junction kept 4 bases outside the gene matches. The CDR3 is CASSLDTSGTNTGELFF. CDR3 coding DNA: TGCGCCAGCAGCTTGGACACTAGCGGGACCAACACCGGGGAGCTGTTTTTT.